This T cell receptor (beta chain) was captured in a study of neurological immune-mediated disorders. This clonotype was detected many times. TCRdb ran MiXCR on the 5' RACE reads and lists one entry per CDR3 protein. The data hold 45,000 to 50,000 distinct CDR3 sequences, with more than 20% observed a single time. Between the trimmed V and J ends, which lost 1 base and 13 bases, there was a span of 20 bases. The CDR3 contains 15 residues. CDR1 is LGHDT and CDR2 is YNNKEL in the germline V gene (reference sequence). The sequence was obtained from a woman between 65 and 79 years old in good health. The sequencing sample was made of PBMCs. The genes are TRBV3-1 and TRBJ2-1; TRBD2 is a possible D gene (6 bases). CDR3 DNA sequence: TGTGCCAGCAGCCAAGTAAGCGGAGCCACCGCGGGACAGTTCTTC. Residues: CASSQVSGATAGQFF.